Sequencing of this T cell receptor beta chain was carried out in a study of memory CD4+ T cells and cytomegalovirus serostatus. Study at large: This sample comes from healthy Belgian adults, roughly nine CMV seropositive, 20 to 25 seronegative.

Single viable CD3+CD4+CD8-CD45RO+ cells were sorted as the memory CD4+ T cells. After thawing, CD4+ T cells were positively selected. Clones were sequenced by immunoSEQ multiplex PCR, and TCRdb holds only the in-frame ones, with some missing. In the table there are approximately 50,000 clones, 70% to 80% of which are singletons. Findings and caveats of the study: Median bootstrapped AUC for CMV status was approximately 0.96 originally, around 0.91 US-trained.

Points on this clone: No antigen is known for it.

In germline, CDR1 is SNHLY, CDR2 FYNNEI. This CDR3 is 15 amino acids long. Trimming cost V 4 bases and J 10 bases, with 20 bases left between them. The sequencing sample was made of memory CD4+ T cells from blood. The source is an adult in good health and CMV-seropositive. The chain links TRBV2 to TRBJ2-1; tentatively, D is TRBD1 or TRBD2 (5 bases each). The CDR3: CASSGGRSHNEEQFF. In DNA form, the CDR3 reads TGTGCCAGCAGTGGGGGACGGTCCCACAATGAAGAGCAGTTCTTC.